This TCR beta chain was sequenced in a study of T-cell memory formation after mild COVID-19 (dated by TCRdb to the early 2020s). At the level of the whole study: TCR sequence clusters from the two donors were largely donor specific. In two donors, T-cell clones that expanded and contracted after mild COVID-19 were followed by sequencing TCRalpha and TCRbeta repertoires longitudinally. Two young, previously healthy adult volunteers, one female and one male, were included in the cohort.

The data were produced on an Illumina NovaSeq 6000. cDNA libraries for TCRalpha and TCRbeta were prepared by 5'RACE using constant-segment primers, with sample barcodes and unique molecular identifiers added. Trizol reagent was used to extract RNA from every sample. Amplification of the libraries took two PCR steps, and the second step added a second sample barcode plus Illumina TruSeq adapters. Sequencing of the libraries was done on an Illumina NovaSeq, producing 2 x 150 bp paired-end reads. The original pipeline was this. The reads were demultiplexed and collapsed into UMI-guided consensus sequences using migec v1.2.7. Using mixcr v2.1.11, UMI consensuses were aligned to TRA and TRB V and J templates and then assembled into clonotypes. Clonotypes were classified as expanded or contracted when called significant by both edgeR and NoisET, with noise models trained on biological replicates. For edgeR calls, the thresholds were a false discovery rate-adjusted p below 0.01 and a log2 fold-change of 1. As an exploratory analysis of dynamics, PCA with hierarchical clustering was applied to max-normalized trajectories of the 1000 most abundant clonotypes. Each responding clone was given a CD4 or CD8 phenotype based on the CD4+ and CD8+ repertoires, which had been sequenced separately. Using fastp trimming at Q25 and MiXCR clonotype assembly, TCRdb reanalyzed the public sequencing data and kept in-frame beta chains. Merged by CDR3 protein, the rows form single entries marked with the most common genes and DNA. The V and J calls come from TCRdb's annotation, not from the publication. For this sample the table gives hundreds of thousands of distinct CDR3 sequences, of which under 20% were detected only once. The ten largest clonotypes hold about 12% of the sample.

V trim: 1 base; J trim: 8 bases; unmatched bases: 11. The CDR3 measures 16 amino acids from cysteine to phenylalanine. CDR3 DNA only is kept here, 48 bases in frame from base 1. CDR1 and CDR2 were assigned from the germline V gene as SGHTA and FQGNSA. Ficoll-Paque density gradient centrifugation was the method used to isolate PBMCs. Paper-wide results and their limitations: From day 15 to 85, contracting clones showed balanced CD4/CD8 phenotypes, whereas a second wave of clones that expanded from day 15 to 37 leaned towards CD4+. Contracting CD4+ clones were located mainly in the CM and EM memory subsets, whereas CD8+ clones were found to be enriched in EMRA. Some responding clones were detected in pre-infection memory, which suggested that pre-existing cross-reactive memory T cells had joined the SARS-CoV-2 response. SARS-CoV-2 specificity was not confirmed for the second-wave clones peaking on day 37. Only a couple of mild cases were covered in the study, and larger cohorts including severe cases with pre-infection samples were considered necessary.

A remark on this clonotype: It lacks a known antigen. No much larger clone is present one base from it, and per-base qualities are unavailable.

This receptor was obtained from an adult woman who had mild COVID-19 (a few samples of this study predate the infection). The sample titles of this study are shuffled in the database, so cell type and time point are left out; the donor was told from shared clones. The chain is assembled from TRBV7-2 and TRBJ2-3; 8 junctional bases match TRBD2. The specimen sequenced was PBMCs or a T cell subset sorted from them (not recorded which). The bases are TGTGCCAGCAGCTTAGGGAGGAGCGGGAGAGCCAGTACGCAGTATTTT. Translation gives CASSLGRSGRASTQYF.